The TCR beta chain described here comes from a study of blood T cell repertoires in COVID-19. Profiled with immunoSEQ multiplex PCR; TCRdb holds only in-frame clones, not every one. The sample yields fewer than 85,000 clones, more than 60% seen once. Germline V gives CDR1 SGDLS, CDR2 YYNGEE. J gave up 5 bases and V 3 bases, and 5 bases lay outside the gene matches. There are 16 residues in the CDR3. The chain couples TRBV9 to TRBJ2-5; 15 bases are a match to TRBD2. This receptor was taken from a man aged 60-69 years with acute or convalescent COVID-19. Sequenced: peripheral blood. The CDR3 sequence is CASSEGLAGGHETQYF. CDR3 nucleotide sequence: TGTGCCAGCAGCGAGGGACTAGCGGGGGGTCATGAGACCCAGTACTTC.